A single sample is the source of the 25 T cell receptor beta chains below, sequenced in a study of cytomegalovirus exposure and HLA in healthy donors. Sequenced by immunoSEQ multiplex PCR; TCRdb stores in-frame clones only, minus some. Seen here are about 120,000 clones, 86% observed once, and the top ten hold 4.5% to 6%. The sample consisted of PBMCs. These receptors came from a man younger than 35 in good health and CMV-seronegative.

The chain recombines TRBV5-6 with TRBJ2-1; 12 nucleotides align to TRBD2. The CDR3 covers 17 residues. Germline V lookup: CDR1 SGHDT, CDR2 YYEEEE. With V trimmed by 4 bases and J by 2 bases, 7 bases remained unmatched. CDR3 nucleotides: TGTGCCAGCAGCCAGGGACTAGCGGGCCCTCCCTACAATGAGCAGTTCTTC. Translated, it gives CASSQGLAGPPYNEQFF.

This clone was seen just once. The chain links TRBV5-6 to TRBJ2-7; D is possibly TRBD1 (6 bases). Germline V lookup: CDR1 SGHDT, CDR2 YYEEEE. CDR3 length: 15 amino acids. Between the trimmed V and J ends, which lost 2 bases and 7 bases, there was a span of 19 bases. CDR3 sequence reads: CASSFIRDKGTEQYF. CDR3 nucleotide sequence: TGTGCCAGCAGCTTCATCCGGGACAAGGGTACGGAGCAGTACTTC.

V is TRBV2 and J is TRBJ2-7; TRBD1 might be the D (7 bases). Trimming pared 10 bases from V and 4 bases from J, leaving 23 bases between. From germline, CDR1 is SNHLY and CDR2 FYNNEI. The CDR3 is made up of 15 amino acids. CDR3 nucleotides: TGTGCCACCGAGGGTCAGGGGGGACAGAGGTACGAGCAGTACTTC. Its protein is CATEGQGGQRYEQYF. The whole variable domain, filled in from reference TRBV2 and TRBJ2-7, reads EPEVTQTPSHQVTQMGQEVILRCVPISNHLYFYWYRQILGQKVEFLVSFYNNEISEKSEIFDDQFSVERPDGSNFTLKIRSTKLEDSAMYFCATEGQGGQRYEQYFGPGTRLTVT.

The chain uses TRBV7-8 and TRBJ2-1, with 13 bases that match TRBD2. This CDR3 comprises 17 residues. CDR1 and CDR2 from the germline V gene are SGHVS and FQNEAQ. Losses at the gene ends were 5 bases for V and 3 bases for J; bases not matched to a gene: 7. Here the CDR3 reads CASSTSGTSGVYNEQFF. For the CDR3, the DNA is TGTGCCAGCAGCACATCCGGGACTAGCGGGGTCTACAATGAGCAGTTCTTC.

This clone was recorded once. Written as DNA, the CDR3 is TGTGCCAGCAGCGAGGACAGGAATGGGAATGAGCAGTTCTTC. It encodes CASSEDRNGNEQFF. This sequence joins TRBV2 and TRBJ2-1, with TRBD1 matching over 7 bases. The germline gives CDR1 SNHLY, CDR2 FYNNEI. With 6 bases clipped from V and 7 bases from J, the junction kept 9 bases outside the gene matches. The CDR3 runs 14 residues.

This clone was seen a single time. The chain couples TRBV12-5 to TRBJ2-7, with 8 nucleotides matching TRBD1. Germline V gene sequence: CDR1 LGHNT, CDR2 FRNRAP. The length of the CDR3 is 17 residues. V was pared by 1 base and J by 4 bases, with 12 bases of the junction left unmatched. CDR3 sequence: CASGLGLGQGARYEQYF. DNA for the CDR3: TGTGCTAGTGGTTTGGGCCTGGGGCAGGGGGCGCGTTACGAGCAGTACTTC.

V is TRBV30 and J is TRBJ1-5; 9 nucleotides match TRBD1. Trimming took 6 bases from V and 3 from J; bases not matched to a gene: 15. The CDR3 runs 17 residues. Germline CDR1 GTSNPN, CDR2 SVGIG (reference sequence). The CDR3 loop is CACSGGQGNEYNQPQHF. CDR3 bases: TGTGCCTGTTCTGGGGGACAGGGAAACGAGTACAATCAGCCCCAGCATTTT.

J is TRBJ1-2 and V is TRBV30; TRBD1 matches 9 bases. Germline-derived CDR1 and CDR2 are GTSNPN and SVGIG (reference sequence). The trim removed 2 bases at V and 5 bases at J, leaving 12 bases unmatched. The CDR3 loop spans 16 amino acids. This chain's CDR3 is CAWSILRTGEGYGYTF. The CDR3 DNA reads TGTGCCTGGAGTATTCTCCGGACAGGGGAAGGGTATGGCTACACCTTC. Based on the CDR3 plus reference TRBV30 and TRBJ1-2, the full variable domain is SQTIHQWPATLVQPVGSPLSLECTVEGTSNPNLYWYRQAAGRGLQLLFYSVGIGQISSEVPQNLSASRPQDRQFILSSKKLLLSDSGFYLCAWSILRTGEGYGYTFGSGTRLTVV.

The J gene is TRBJ2-3, the V gene TRBV7-2, with a tentative D call TRBD1 (5 bases). V was pared by 4 bases and J by 5 bases, with 10 bases between. Germline-derived CDR1 and CDR2 are SGHTA and FQGNSA. The CDR3 consists of 13 residues. The CDR3 sequence: CASSWGRGDTQYF. The CDR3 DNA reads as TGTGCCAGCAGCTGGGGCCGCGGAGATACGCAGTATTTT.

The chain is built from TRBV30 and TRBJ2-3; 7 bases match TRBD2. Germline lookup yields CDR1 GTSNPN and CDR2 SVGIG (reference sequence). The CDR3 extends over 14 amino acids. After removal of 3 bases from V and 5 bases from J, the junction contained 8 bases not matched to a gene. CDR3 residues: CAWRKAGSGDTQYF. CDR3 sequence (DNA): TGTGCCTGGAGGAAAGCGGGGTCAGGAGATACGCAGTATTTT.

This rearrangement joins TRBV6-5 to TRBJ1-5, with 8 bases identical to TRBD1. Per germline, CDR1 MNHEY and CDR2 SVGAGI. There are 14 residues in the CDR3. The V segment lost 5 bases and the J segment 5 bases; nucleotides outside the gene matches: 5. Here the CDR3 reads CASSPRGLYQPQHF. For the CDR3, the DNA is TGTGCCAGCAGTCCCAGGGGGCTCTATCAGCCCCAGCATTTT.

The genes are TRBV30 and TRBJ2-4; 8 positions agree with TRBD1. Germline lookup yields CDR1 GTSNPN and CDR2 SVGIG (reference sequence). Trimming cost V 2 bases and J 6 bases; bases outside gene matches: 6. The CDR3 length is 14 residues. The CDR3 is CAWSSAGGRNIQYF. The CDR3 DNA reads TGTGCCTGGAGTTCAGCAGGGGGCCGAAACATTCAGTACTTC. The full variable domain, with the rest looked up from reference TRBV30 and TRBJ2-4, is SQTIHQWPATLVQPVGSPLSLECTVEGTSNPNLYWYRQAAGRGLQLLFYSVGIGQISSEVPQNLSASRPQDRQFILSSKKLLLSDSGFYLCAWSSAGGRNIQYFGAGTRLSVL.

The gene calls are TRBV6-4 and TRBJ2-3; 11 nucleotides match TRBD1. Trimming cost V 4 bases and J 5 bases; bases outside gene matches: 2. CDR1 is MRHNA, CDR2 SNTAGT, per germline. This CDR3 is built from 14 residues. The CDR3 coding sequence is TGTGCCAGCAGTGCTGGGACAGGGGGAGATACGCAGTATTTT. Amino acids: CASSAGTGGDTQYF.

The chain carries TRBV2 and TRBJ1-2, with 10 bases that match TRBD1. CDR3 length equals 14 residues. V shed 6 bases, J shed 2 bases, and the junction held 3 bases outside the gene matches. Germline CDR1 SNHLY, CDR2 FYNNEI. Here the CDR3 reads CASRRQGANYGYTF. The DNA for the CDR3 is TGTGCCAGCAGGAGACAGGGGGCGAACTATGGCTACACCTTC. Full variable domain (outside the CDR3, taken from reference TRBV2 and TRBJ1-2): EPEVTQTPSHQVTQMGQEVILRCVPISNHLYFYWYRQILGQKVEFLVSFYNNEISEKSEIFDDQFSVERPDGSNFTLKIRSTKLEDSAMYFCASRRQGANYGYTFGSGTRLTVV.

CDR3: CAWSVTGGTDTQYF. CDR3 coding DNA: TGTGCCTGGAGTGTAACCGGGGGCACAGATACGCAGTATTTT. V and J are TRBV30 and TRBJ2-3; perhaps TRBD2 as D (5 bases). V was clipped by 0 bases and J by 1 base, with 8 bases between them. CDR1 and CDR2 (germline): GTSNPN, SVGIG (reference sequence). CDR3 length equals 14 residues.

V usage is TRBV6-4 and J usage is TRBJ2-1, with D possibly matching TRBD1 (6 bases). Germline loops: CDR1 MRHNA, CDR2 SNTAGT. Between the trimmed V and J ends, which lost 3 bases and 0 bases, there was a span of 12 bases. The CDR3 extends over 16 amino acids. CDR3: CASSERQVSSYNEQFF. DNA for the CDR3: TGTGCCAGCAGTGAGAGACAGGTCAGCTCCTACAATGAGCAGTTCTTC.

CDR3 bases: TGCGCCAGCAGCTTCAGGGGACAGGGAGGCTCCTACGAGCAGTACTTC. This codes for CASSFRGQGGSYEQYF. The chain has TRBV5-1 and TRBJ2-7; 9 positions match TRBD1. The germline gives CDR1 SGHRS, CDR2 YFSETQ. The CDR3 length is 16 residues. V trimming: 2 bases; J trimming: 0 bases; junction bases outside the gene matches: 6.

The genes are TRBV15 and TRBJ2-2; tentative D call: TRBD2 (6 bases). This CDR3 has 15 amino acids. Per germline, CDR1 LNHNV and CDR2 YYDKDF (reference sequence). The V end lost 1 base, the J end lost 2 bases, and 8 bases lay between the germline ends. CDR3 residues: CATSRAGGNTGELFF. CDR3 sequence (DNA): TGTGCCACCAGCAGAGCCGGGGGAAACACCGGGGAGCTGTTTTTT.

The chain carries TRBV15 and TRBJ2-3, with 10 nucleotides matching TRBD2. CDR3 length equals 16 residues. Per the germline V gene, CDR1 is LNHNV and CDR2 is YYDKDF (reference sequence). V gave up 1 base and J gave up 1 base; unmatched junction bases: 2. Here the CDR3 DNA reads TGTGCCACCAGCAGAGCTAGCGGGAGTGGCACAGATACGCAGTATTTT. Protein product: CATSRASGSGTDTQYF.

The table lists this clone with a count of one. The rearrangement uses TRBV6-1 and TRBJ2-1; 12 bases match TRBD2. Per germline, CDR1 MNHNS and CDR2 SASEGT. Losses at the gene ends were 3 bases for V and 8 bases for J; bases not matched to a gene: 8. This CDR3 has 16 residues. The CDR3 nucleotides are TGTGCCAGCAGTGACTTGCTAGCGGGAGGGCGCGATGAGCAGTTCTTC. Residues: CASSDLLAGGRDEQFF.

The rearrangement links TRBV27 to TRBJ2-1, with D unresolved. Between the trimmed V and J ends, which lost 2 bases and 5 bases, there was a span of 13 bases. The CDR3 loop spans 15 amino acids. Germline V gene lookup returns CDR1 MNHEY and CDR2 SMNVEV (reference sequence). CDR3 sequence: CASSLVTERHNEQFF. The DNA of the CDR3 is TGTGCCAGCAGTTTAGTTACAGAGAGACACAATGAGCAGTTCTTC.

The CDR3 DNA is TGTGCCAGTAGTATCGAGGGAAACGAGCAGTACTTC. Encoded protein: CASSIEGNEQYF. V is TRBV19 and J is TRBJ2-7, with a tentative D call TRBD2 (5 bases). The CDR3 length is 12 residues. Germline CDR1 LNHDA, CDR2 SQIVND (reference sequence). Trimming took 3 bases from V and 5 from J, leaving 8 bases between them.

The table lists this clone with a count of one. This chain joins TRBV5-1 and TRBJ1-6; 11 nucleotides line up with TRBD1. The germline gives CDR1 SGHRS, CDR2 YFSETQ. CDR3 length: 15 residues. The V gene end was trimmed by 3 bases and the J gene end by 7 bases; junction bases not matched to a gene: 3. The CDR3 spells CASSWDRGENSPLHF. CDR3 DNA sequence: TGCGCCAGCAGCTGGGACAGGGGGGAGAATTCACCCCTCCACTTT.

The chain carries TRBV5-4 and TRBJ2-7; a weak D match, TRBD2 (6 bases). This CDR3 has 13 amino acids. Looked up from germline, CDR1 is SGHNT and CDR2 is YYREEE (reference sequence). Trimming stripped 1 base from V and 4 bases from J, with 9 bases between. The CDR3 coding sequence is TGTGCCAGCAGCTTGCCAGGGAGGTACGAGCAGTACTTC. It encodes CASSLPGRYEQYF. Using reference TRBV5-4 and TRBJ2-7 for the parts outside the CDR3, the full variable domain is ETGVTQSPTHLIKTRGQQVTLRCSSQSGHNTVSWYQQALGQGPQFIFQYYREEENGRGNFPPRFSGLQFPNYSSELNVNALELDDSALYLCASSLPGRYEQYFGPGTRLTVT.

V usage is TRBV2 and J usage is TRBJ2-7, with 9 bases lining up with TRBD1. Losses at the gene ends were 2 bases for V and 5 bases for J; bases not matched to a gene: 7. In germline, CDR1 is SNHLY, CDR2 FYNNEI. The CDR3 covers 15 residues. CDR3 amino acids: CASSETWGQGNEQYF. CDR3 coding DNA: TGTGCCAGCAGTGAAACATGGGGACAGGGAAACGAGCAGTACTTC.